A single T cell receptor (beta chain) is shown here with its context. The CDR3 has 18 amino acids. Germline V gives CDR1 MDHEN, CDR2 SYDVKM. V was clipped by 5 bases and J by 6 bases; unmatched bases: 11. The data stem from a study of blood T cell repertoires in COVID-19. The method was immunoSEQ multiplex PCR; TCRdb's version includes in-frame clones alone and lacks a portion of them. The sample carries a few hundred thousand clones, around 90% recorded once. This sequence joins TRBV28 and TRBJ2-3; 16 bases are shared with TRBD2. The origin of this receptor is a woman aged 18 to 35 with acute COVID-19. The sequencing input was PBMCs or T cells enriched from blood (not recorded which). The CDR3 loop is CASSQWGLAGGPGDTQYF. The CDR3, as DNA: TGTGCCAGCAGTCAATGGGGACTAGCGGGAGGGCCTGGGGATACGCAGTATTTT.